This T cell receptor (beta chain) derives from a study of blood T cell repertoires in COVID-19. Assay: immunoSEQ multiplex PCR; the TCRdb copy retains only in-frame clones and omits some. The data show around 180,000 clones, around 86% seen once. This CDR3 has 12 residues. Between the trimmed V and J ends, which lost 11 bases and 3 bases, there was a span of 10 bases. Looked up from germline, CDR1 is ENHRY and CDR2 is SYGVKD. V and J are TRBV10-3 and TRBJ2-2; a weak D match, TRBD2 (6 bases). Sequencing was done on a sample of PBMCs or T cells enriched from blood (not recorded which). The TCR sequence derives from a woman aged 25 to 39 who had recovered from COVID-19. The CDR3, as DNA: TGTGCCTCCGGCGGGGACACCGGGGAGCTGTTTTTT. Amino acid sequence: CASGGDTGELFF.